The clone carrying this T cell receptor (beta chain) was observed a handful of times. Antigen specificity is unknown. This entry comes from a study of T cells in Graves' hyperthyroidism and ophthalmopathy. A roughly 10 ml volume of fresh peripheral blood provided the PBMCs. Study-level findings and limits: Ophthalmopathy got predicted by the model a median around 6.8 months before its onset.

Amplified TCR beta CDR3 regions came from RNA transcripts. TCR CDR3 regions were first amplified by RT-PCR with HTBI primers. TCRdb fed the multiplex PCR reads into MiXCR, producing one record per CDR3 protein. The sample carries a few hundred thousand distinct CDR3 sequences, about 15% recorded once. CDR3 length equals 13 residues. The ends lost 11 bases at V and 5 bases at J; junction bases unmatched: 8. Germline V lookup: CDR1 WSHSY, CDR2 SAAADI. The chain links TRBV10-2 to TRBJ2-1; 8 positions match TRBD2. The clonotype comes from a woman aged 18 to 35 with Graves' hyperthyroidism. The sequenced sample was blood. The CDR3 loop is CALRTSSDNEQFF. Here the CDR3 DNA reads TGCGCCCTCCGGACTAGCTCGGACAATGAGCAGTTCTTC.